Given below is one T cell receptor (beta chain) in context. Trimming took 6 bases from V and 10 from J; bases not matched to a gene: 8. The CDR3 spans 15 residues. Germline V gives CDR1 LNHDA, CDR2 SQIVND (reference sequence). Authors' analysis steps: Amplification from reference gene primers served as the basis for estimated nucleated cell counts. Assay: immunoSEQ multiplex PCR; the TCRdb copy retains only in-frame clones and omits some. V and J calls and clone size come straight from that table; D and trimming were deduced from the DNA. The sample contains about 59,000 clones, over 75% of which appear only once. The sample originates from a study of blood T cell repertoires in COVID-19.

The sequenced sample was peripheral blood. This TCR derives from an elderly man in a cohort sampled during active COVID-19. The chain uses TRBV19 and TRBJ1-6, with 11 positions matching TRBD1. Written as DNA, the CDR3 is TGTGCCAGTAGCCTCGGACAGGGGGCAAGATCACCCCTCCACTTT. The encoded protein is CASSLGQGARSPLHF.